These T cell receptor beta chains were read from a single sample in a study of CXCR3-negative and CXCR3-positive naive CD8 T cells. From the 5' RACE reads, TCRdb lists one entry per CDR3 protein and no DNA. In all, the sample yields about 50,000 distinct CDR3 sequences. Sequenced input: naive CXCR3+ CD8+ T cells from blood. All receptors come from a human donor in good health. Some clones in this sample may be carry-over from other donors' samples. Both conserved end residues are part of each CDR3. Fields, in order: J gene, V gene, CDR3 protein.

J gene: TRBJ2-7; V gene: TRBV12-5; CDR3 protein: CASGYSGTLTGEQYF
J gene: TRBJ2-2; V gene: TRBV5-6; CDR3 protein: CASSFRQSGELFF
J gene: TRBJ2-7; V gene: TRBV19; CDR3 protein: CASGQGSYEQYF
J gene: TRBJ2-6; V gene: TRBV6-5; CDR3 protein: CASSYSARGSGANVLTF
J gene: TRBJ2-7; V gene: TRBV4-2; CDR3 protein: CASSQDLGQYEQYF
J gene: TRBJ2-7; V gene: TRBV12-3/TRBV12-4; CDR3 protein: CASSLAFTSEQYF
J gene: TRBJ2-5; V gene: TRBV7-2; CDR3 protein: CASSSRLGAQYF
J gene: TRBJ2-2; V gene: TRBV7-6; CDR3 protein: CASSFWGANTGELFF
J gene: TRBJ2-7; V gene: TRBV5-1; CDR3 protein: CASSYPGEIYEQYF
J gene: TRBJ1-6; V gene: TRBV12-3/TRBV12-4; CDR3 protein: CASSSSHRQDSIYNSPLHF
J gene: TRBJ2-7; V gene: TRBV29-1; CDR3 protein: CSVAIQGADEQYF
J gene: TRBJ2-5; V gene: TRBV6-5; CDR3 protein: CASSYSSLDRPQETQYF
J gene: TRBJ1-2; V gene: TRBV20-1; CDR3 protein: CSARVGVVYGYTF
J gene: TRBJ1-2; V gene: TRBV12-3/TRBV12-4; CDR3 protein: CASTPGQGASGYTF
J gene: TRBJ1-2; V gene: TRBV20-1; CDR3 protein: CSAGQTKNYGYTF
J gene: TRBJ2-3; V gene: TRBV7-9; CDR3 protein: CASSLLRTGAPSTDTQYF